This entry features one T cell receptor (beta chain) sequence. The sample is drawn from a study of blood T cell repertoires in COVID-19. Study information: Nucleic acid was either cDNA or gDNA, and it came from T cells, B-cell-depleted T cells, or PBMCs.

The CDR3 extends over 13 amino acids. Germline V gene sequence: CDR1 MNHEY, CDR2 SMNVEV (reference sequence). Trimming removed 5 bases from V and 4 bases from J, with 11 bases in between. Here immunoSEQ multiplex PCR was the method, and the copy in TCRdb shows in-frame clones only, minus some. The table records roughly 700,000 clones, about nine tenths of them present only once. What was sequenced was peripheral blood. The chain links TRBV27 to TRBJ1-2, with D possibly being TRBD1 (5 bases). The receptor was derived from a woman aged 18-29 years with acute or convalescent COVID-19. The chain's CDR3 is CASSMTARYGYTF. DNA for the CDR3: TGTGCCAGCAGTATGACAGCACGCTATGGCTACACCTTC.